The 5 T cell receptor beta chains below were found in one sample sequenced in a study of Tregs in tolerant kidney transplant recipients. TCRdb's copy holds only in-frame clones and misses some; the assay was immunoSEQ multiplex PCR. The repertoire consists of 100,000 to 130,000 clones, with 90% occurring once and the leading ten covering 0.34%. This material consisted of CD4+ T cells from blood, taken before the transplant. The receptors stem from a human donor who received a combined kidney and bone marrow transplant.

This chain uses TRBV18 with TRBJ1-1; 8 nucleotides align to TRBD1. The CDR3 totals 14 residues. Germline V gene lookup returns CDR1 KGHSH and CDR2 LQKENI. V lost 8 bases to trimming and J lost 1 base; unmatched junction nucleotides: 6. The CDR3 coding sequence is TGTGCCAGCGAGACAGGGGCGGGGAACACTGAAGCTTTCTTT. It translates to CASETGAGNTEAFF.

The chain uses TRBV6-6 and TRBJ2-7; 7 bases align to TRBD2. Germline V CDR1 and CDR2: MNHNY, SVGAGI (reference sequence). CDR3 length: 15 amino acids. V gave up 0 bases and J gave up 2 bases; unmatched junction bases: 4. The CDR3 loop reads CASSYSLAEAYEQYF. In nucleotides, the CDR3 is TGTGCCAGCAGTTACTCTCTAGCGGAGGCCTACGAGCAGTACTTC.

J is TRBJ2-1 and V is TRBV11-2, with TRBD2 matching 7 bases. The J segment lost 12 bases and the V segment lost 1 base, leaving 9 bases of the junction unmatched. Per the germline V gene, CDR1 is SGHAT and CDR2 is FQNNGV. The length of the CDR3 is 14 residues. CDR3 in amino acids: CASSLAGGRWGQFF. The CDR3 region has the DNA TGTGCCAGCAGCTTAGCGGGAGGTCGATGGGGGCAGTTCTTC.

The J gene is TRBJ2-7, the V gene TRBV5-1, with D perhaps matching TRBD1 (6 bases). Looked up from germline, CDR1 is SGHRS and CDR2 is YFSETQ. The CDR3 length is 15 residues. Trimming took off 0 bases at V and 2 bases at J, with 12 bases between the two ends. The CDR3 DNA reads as TGCGCCAGCAGCTTGGTCGGGACAAATGCCTACGAGCAGTACTTC. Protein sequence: CASSLVGTNAYEQYF.

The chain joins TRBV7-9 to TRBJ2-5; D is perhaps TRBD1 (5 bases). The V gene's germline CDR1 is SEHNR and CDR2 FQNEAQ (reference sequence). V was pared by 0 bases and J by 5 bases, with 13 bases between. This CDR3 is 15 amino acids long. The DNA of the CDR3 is TGTGCCAGCAGCTTAGCACAAGGGGAAAGGGAGACCCAGTACTTC. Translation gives CASSLAQGERETQYF.